This T cell receptor (beta chain) appears in the sequencing data of a study of control samples from healthy donors and cancer patients. There are 15 residues in the CDR3. V was pared by 6 bases and J by 3 bases, with 19 bases between. The V gene's germline CDR1 is SGHRS and CDR2 YFSETQ. The method was immunoSEQ multiplex PCR; TCRdb's version includes in-frame clones alone and lacks a portion of them. The sample includes over 150,000 clones, about 91% of them seen just once. Sequenced sample: blood. This TCR was recovered from a middle-aged woman in good health. The chain carries TRBV5-1 and TRBJ2-7; D assignment may be TRBD1 or TRBD2 (5 bases each). This CDR3 reads CASNFGAAAGYEQYF. The CDR3 DNA sequence: TGCGCCAGCAACTTTGGGGCGGCCGCGGGCTACGAGCAGTACTTC.